A single sample is the source of the 31 T cell receptor beta chains below, sequenced in a study of beta chain features in type 1 diabetes. Expressed TCRB transcripts got sequenced, as all isolated RNA was reverse transcribed. The data were produced by immunoSEQ multiplex PCR, yet TCRdb's version contains in-frame clones alone and is incomplete. The repertoire holds 240,000 or so clones, 27% seen once, with under 5% in the top ten. Source material: central memory CD4+ T cells from blood. These receptors were obtained from a young man in good health.

This clone was counted once. As DNA, the CDR3 is TGTGCCAGCAGCTTCCGGGGGTCCGCGAACACCGGGGAGCTGTTTTTT. This gives the protein CASSFRGSANTGELFF. This sequence joins TRBV7-2 and TRBJ2-2; weak D call: TRBD2 (6 bases). Germline V gene data show CDR1 as SGHTA and CDR2 as FQGNSA. V was pared by 3 bases and J by 0 bases, with 11 bases between. CDR3 size: 16 residues.

About this clone: Other DNA sequences in this specimen translate into the identical CDR3. The chain employs TRBV2 and TRBJ2-5; D unresolved. V lost 1 base, J lost 5 bases, and 2 bases lay in between. The CDR3 covers 11 residues. The germline V gene encodes CDR1 SNHLY and CDR2 FYNNEI. This CDR3 reads CASSEEETQYF. CDR3 coding DNA: TGTGCCAGCAGTGAAGAGGAGACCCAGTACTTC.

This clone was picked up a small number of times. This rearrangement joins TRBV28 to TRBJ2-3; D remains unclear. The CDR3 extends over 12 amino acids. Trimming removed 3 bases from V and 3 bases from J, with 4 bases in between. CDR1 MDHEN and CDR2 SYDVKM come from the germline V gene. The CDR3 here is CASSLITDTQYF. CDR3 nucleotides: TGTGCCAGCAGTTTGATTACAGATACGCAGTATTTT.

The genes are TRBV11-2 and TRBJ1-6; D is uncertain. Trimming removed 0 bases at V and 7 bases at J, with 16 bases between. CDR3 size: 17 residues. The V gene's germline CDR1 is SGHAT and CDR2 FQNNGV. In nucleotides, the CDR3 is TGTGCCAGCAGCTTAGATCGAGGGCAGGTCACGAATTCACCCCTCCACTTT. This codes for CASSLDRGQVTNSPLHF. The variable domain in full, completed from reference TRBV11-2 and TRBJ1-6, reads EAGVAQSPRYKIIEKRQSVAFWCNPISGHATLYWYQQILGQGPKLLIQFQNNGVVDDSQLPKDRFSAERLKGVDSTLKIQPAKLEDSAVYLCASSLDRGQVTNSPLHFGNGTRLTVT.

This clone showed up just a few times. The rearrangement joins TRBV30 to TRBJ2-7; D gene uncertain. Germline loops: CDR1 GTSNPN, CDR2 SVGIG (reference sequence). V was cut by 4 bases and J by 6 bases, with 7 bases left in between. The CDR3 runs to 10 residues. CDR3 in DNA: TGTGCCTGGAAAATCCTCGAGCAGTACTTC. It is translated as CAWKILEQYF.

This clone has a handful of counts. This specimen includes other DNA sequences encoding the same CDR3. The V call is TRBV7-9, the J call TRBJ1-1; no reliable D call. Trimming shortened V by 3 bases and J by 1 base, and 6 bases separated the two germline ends. The V gene's germline CDR1 is SEHNR and CDR2 FQNEAQ (reference sequence). The CDR3 totals 13 residues. The CDR3 protein is CASSLDENTEAFF. DNA for the CDR3: TGTGCCAGCAGCTTGGACGAGAACACTGAAGCTTTCTTT.

This clone was counted a few times. The chain is built from TRBV7-9 and TRBJ2-1; 10 bases line up with TRBD2. V lost 3 bases and J lost 7; bases outside the gene matches: 6. CDR1 and CDR2 from the germline V gene are SEHNR and FQNEAQ (reference sequence). This CDR3 is built from 15 residues. The CDR3 sequence is CASSFSTSGENEQFF. CDR3 bases: TGTGCCAGCAGCTTTAGTACTAGCGGGGAAAATGAGCAGTTCTTC.

This clone was observed a few times. The chain has TRBV4-1 and TRBJ2-5; possibly TRBD1 for D (5 bases). The CDR3 contains 17 residues. The ends were cut back, 0 bases at V and 1 base at J, with 15 bases in the middle. The germline gives CDR1 MGHRA, CDR2 YSYEKL. CDR3 sequence reads: CASSQEIGAHLQETQYF. The CDR3 DNA sequence: TGCGCCAGCAGCCAAGAAATAGGGGCCCATCTCCAAGAGACCCAGTACTTC.

The chain carries TRBV5-4 and TRBJ1-6; a possible D gene is TRBD1 (6 bases). The CDR3 consists of 15 residues. Germline V gene lookup returns CDR1 SGHNT and CDR2 YYREEE (reference sequence). V gave up 3 bases and J gave up 10 bases, with 17 bases separating them. CDR3 region: CASSSRTEVGSPLHF. CDR3 bases: TGTGCCAGCAGCTCGCGGACAGAAGTTGGATCACCCCTCCACTTT. The whole variable domain, filled in from reference TRBV5-4 and TRBJ1-6, reads ETGVTQSPTHLIKTRGQQVTLRCSSQSGHNTVSWYQQALGQGPQFIFQYYREEENGRGNFPPRFSGLQFPNYSSELNVNALELDDSALYLCASSSRTEVGSPLHFGNGTRLTVT.

In this sample, this clone turned up a few times. This chain joins TRBV15 and TRBJ2-3; D is tentatively TRBD1 or TRBD2 (5 bases each). Per germline, CDR1 LNHNV and CDR2 YYDKDF (reference sequence). The CDR3 runs 13 residues. V gave up 4 bases and J gave up 4 bases, with 9 bases separating them. CDR3 coding DNA: TGTGCCACCAGCACTTGGGACGCAGATACGCAGTATTTT. Its translation is CATSTWDADTQYF.

The genes are TRBV15 and TRBJ2-3, with 11 bases lining up with TRBD2. This CDR3 is 16 amino acids long. Germline loops: CDR1 LNHNV, CDR2 YYDKDF (reference sequence). Germline trimming cut 3 bases from V and 1 base from J; bases unmatched to any gene: 3. The CDR3 bases are TGTGCCACCAGCAGTCTACTAGCGGGAGGCACAGATACGCAGTATTTT. It encodes CATSSLLAGGTDTQYF.

The chain uses TRBV29-1 and TRBJ1-1, with TRBD1 matching over 10 bases. V shed 7 bases, J shed 0 bases, and the junction held 5 bases outside the gene matches. The V gene's germline CDR1 is SQVTM and CDR2 ANQGSEA. The CDR3 is made up of 14 amino acids. The CDR3 DNA is TGCAGCGCGACAGGGGGCGGTATGAACACTGAAGCTTTCTTT. Translated, it gives CSATGGGMNTEAFF. The variable domain in full, with the rest retrieved from reference TRBV29-1 and TRBJ1-1, is SAVISQKPSRDICQRGTSLTIQCQVDSQVTMMFWYRQQPGQSLTLIATANQGSEATYESGFVIDKFPISRPNLTFSTLTVSNMSPEDSSIYLCSATGGGMNTEAFFGQGTRLTVV.

This clone turned up a few times. This chain uses TRBV23-1 with TRBJ2-3; D unresolved. TRBV23-1 is noted as an ORF with a role that remains uncertain. The CDR3 consists of 14 residues. Trimming cost V 6 bases and J 0 bases, with 10 bases left between them. The CDR3 is CASSPRSSTDTQYF. The CDR3 region has the DNA TGCGCCAGCAGCCCGAGGTCCAGCACAGATACGCAGTATTTT.

The V and J genes are TRBV7-2 and TRBJ1-1; D is unclear. V lost 3 bases, J lost 7 bases, and 12 bases lay in between. CDR1 and CDR2 from the germline V gene are SGHTA and FQGNSA. The CDR3 is 13 residues long. CDR3: CASSFSMGNEAFF. The CDR3 coding sequence is TGTGCCAGCAGCTTCTCAATGGGGAATGAAGCTTTCTTT.

This clone was found a few times. The V call is TRBV2, the J call TRBJ1-2; maybe TRBD1 (5 bases). Trimming took off 2 bases at V and 4 bases at J, with 11 bases between the two ends. Germline CDR1 is SNHLY and CDR2 is FYNNEI. This CDR3 comprises 14 residues. The DNA of the CDR3 is TGTGCCAGCAGTGAACGCAGGGCCATCTATGGCTACACCTTC. Translation gives CASSERRAIYGYTF.

The J gene is TRBJ1-4, the V gene TRBV30; D perhaps matches TRBD1 (6 bases). V gave up 0 bases and J gave up 0 bases, with 11 bases separating them. CDR1 GTSNPN and CDR2 SVGIG come from the germline V gene (reference sequence). The CDR3 sequence is 16 residues long. CDR3 nucleotide sequence: TGTGCCTGGAGTGTAATCCGGACAGCAACTAATGAAAAACTGTTTTTT. The encoded protein is CAWSVIRTATNEKLFF.

The chain combines TRBV2 with TRBJ2-5, with 9 bases matching TRBD2. The CDR3 sequence is 16 residues long. Germline CDR1 reads SNHLY; CDR2 reads FYNNEI. V dropped 7 bases and J dropped 1; count of bases not matched to a gene: 10. The CDR3 reads CASTRGLARTQETQYF. In DNA form, the CDR3 reads TGTGCCAGCACCCGAGGACTAGCGCGTACCCAAGAGACCCAGTACTTC.

This clone was recorded at least ten times. The V gene is TRBV28, the J gene TRBJ2-6; D is undetermined. The V gene's germline CDR1 is MDHEN and CDR2 SYDVKM. The CDR3 is 15 residues long. The ends were cut back, 4 bases at V and 1 base at J, with 8 bases in the middle. CDR3 in DNA: TGTGCCAGCAGTTCCCCAGAGTCTGGGGCCAACGTCCTGACTTTC. Translating it yields CASSSPESGANVLTF. Filled out from reference TRBV28 and TRBJ2-6, the complete variable domain reads DVKVTQSSRYLVKRTGEKVFLECVQDMDHENMFWYRQDPGLGLRLIYFSYDVKMKEKGDIPEGYSVSREKKERFSLILESASTNQTSMYLCASSSPESGANVLTFGAGSRLTVL.

V gene TRBV13 combines with J gene TRBJ2-5, with 12 bases lining up with TRBD1. CDR1 is PRHDT, CDR2 FYEKMQ, per germline (reference sequence). This CDR3 has 17 residues. With 5 bases clipped from V and 4 bases from J, the junction kept 11 bases outside the gene matches. The CDR3 DNA is TGTGCCAGCAGCCGAAGGCGGGACAGGGGGCATTCAGAGACCCAGTACTTC. Residues: CASSRRRDRGHSETQYF.

This chain joins TRBV28 and TRBJ2-3; D perhaps matches TRBD1 (6 bases). Germline CDR1 MDHEN, CDR2 SYDVKM. The V and J ends lost 6 bases and 14 bases respectively, with 15 bases between them. The CDR3 loop spans 11 amino acids. In nucleotides, the CDR3 is TGTGCCAGCAGACGGACAGTCCCTTTGTATTTT. Translating gives CASRRTVPLYF. The variable domain in full, with the rest retrieved from reference TRBV28 and TRBJ2-3, is DVKVTQSSRYLVKRTGEKVFLECVQDMDHENMFWYRQDPGLGLRLIYFSYDVKMKEKGDIPEGYSVSREKKERFSLILESASTNQTSMYLCASRRTVPLYFGPGTRLTVL.

The chain employs TRBV18 and TRBJ2-2, with TRBD2 matching over 8 bases. Losses at the gene ends were 3 bases for V and 4 bases for J; bases not matched to a gene: 10. Germline V gives CDR1 KGHSH, CDR2 LQKENI. The CDR3 is 17 residues long. The CDR3 sequence: CASSPPSSGGITGELFF. In nucleotides, the CDR3 is TGTGCCAGCTCACCCCCCTCGAGCGGGGGAATCACCGGGGAGCTGTTTTTT.

This clone was seen ten or more times. V usage is TRBV28 and J usage is TRBJ2-7; 7 bases fit TRBD2. The germline CDR1 and CDR2 sequences are MDHEN and SYDVKM. V shed 5 bases, J shed 0 bases, and the junction held 7 bases outside the gene matches. The CDR3 extends over 15 amino acids. For the CDR3, the DNA is TGTGCCAGCAGTGAGCGGGATTATAGCTCCTACGAGCAGTACTTC. Protein: CASSERDYSSYEQYF. Full variable domain (missing parts from reference TRBV28 and TRBJ2-7): DVKVTQSSRYLVKRTGEKVFLECVQDMDHENMFWYRQDPGLGLRLIYFSYDVKMKEKGDIPEGYSVSREKKERFSLILESASTNQTSMYLCASSERDYSSYEQYFGPGTRLTVT.

The chain employs TRBV2 and TRBJ2-7, with a weak D call TRBD2 (6 bases). The CDR3 length is 12 residues. Trimming shortened V by 2 bases and J by 11 bases, and 13 bases separated the two germline ends. Germline lookup yields CDR1 SNHLY and CDR2 FYNNEI. The CDR3, as DNA: TGTGCCAGCAGTGAAACAGCTTGGGAGGAGTACTTC. Its protein is CASSETAWEEYF.

V usage is TRBV5-6 and J usage is TRBJ2-5; no firm D call. The CDR3 runs to 15 residues. Germline CDR1 and CDR2: SGHDT and YYEEEE. V was cut by 3 bases and J by 5 bases, with 17 bases left in between. This CDR3 is CASSSLPQPGETQYF. DNA of the CDR3: TGTGCCAGCAGCTCGCTACCACAACCTGGGGAGACCCAGTACTTC.

This CDR3 is CASSGRNTEAFF. The CDR3 nucleotides are TGTGCCAGCAGTGGGAGGAACACTGAAGCTTTCTTT. The rearrangement links TRBV6-6 to TRBJ1-1; D is unclear. Germline CDR1 and CDR2: MNHNY and SVGAGI (reference sequence). This CDR3 spans 12 amino acids. V gave up 5 bases and J gave up 1 base, with 5 bases separating them.

This chain uses TRBV4-3 with TRBJ2-1; 15 nucleotides agree with TRBD2. Germline V gene lookup returns CDR1 LGHNA and CDR2 YSLEER. The CDR3 runs 17 residues. V was pared by 2 bases and J by 8 bases, with 7 bases of the junction left unmatched. CDR3 in amino acids: CASSQTPGLAGGDEQFF. DNA of the CDR3: TGCGCCAGCAGCCAAACTCCGGGACTAGCGGGAGGTGATGAGCAGTTCTTC.

The chain recombines TRBV29-1 with TRBJ2-7; no definite D call. V was pared by 2 bases and J by 3 bases, with 8 bases between. CDR3 length: 12 residues. CDR1 and CDR2 (germline): SQVTM, ANQGSEA. Here the CDR3 DNA reads TGCAGCGTTGAACGGGCGAACTACGAGCAGTACTTC. It translates to CSVERANYEQYF.

This clone showed up just a few times. V is TRBV7-6 and J is TRBJ2-6; possible D gene TRBD2, 6 bases. V lost 0 bases, J lost 0 bases, and 9 bases lay in between. The V gene's germline CDR1 is SGHVS and CDR2 FNYEAQ. The CDR3 is 17 amino acids. As DNA, the CDR3 is TGTGCCAGCAGCTTAGCTAGCGGCAGCTCTGGGGCCAACGTCCTGACTTTC. Amino acid sequence: CASSLASGSSGANVLTF.

The chain recombines TRBV5-1 with TRBJ2-3; D unresolved. Germline V gene data show CDR1 as SGHRS and CDR2 as YFSETQ. The CDR3 has 14 amino acids. Trimming stripped 0 bases from V and 0 bases from J, with 5 bases between. The CDR3 DNA follows: TGCGCCAGCAGCTTGGAACGGAGCACAGATACGCAGTATTTT. Residues: CASSLERSTDTQYF.

The chain couples TRBV29-1 to TRBJ1-2; unclear D gene. The germline CDR1 and CDR2 sequences are SQVTM and ANQGSEA. V was shortened by 3 bases and J by 2 bases, with 10 bases between the two germline ends. This CDR3 contains 13 residues. The CDR3 DNA is TGCAGCGTTGATTGGGGATCGAACTATGGCTACACCTTC. Translation gives CSVDWGSNYGYTF.

The chain is built from TRBV6-6 and TRBJ1-5; TRBD1 might be the D (6 bases). The germline V gene has CDR1 MNHNY and CDR2 SVGAGI (reference sequence). V was pared by 6 bases and J by 7 bases, with 13 bases between. CDR3 length equals 13 residues. The CDR3 DNA reads TGTGCCAGCAGAGGTAGGGGGGAACAGCCCCAGCATTTT. Protein: CASRGRGEQPQHF.